This T cell receptor (beta chain) derives from a study of blood T cell repertoires in COVID-19 (dated by TCRdb to about 2020). Background for the entire study: Collaborator samples came from the United States, Italy and Spain and covered acute and convalescent phases of COVID-19. The repertoires were made available in a free public database intended to serve as a resource for research on the immune response to SARS-CoV-2. HLA class I and class II types, where available, came from metadata supplied by the sample provider rather than from assay-based typing. The prospective study material was composed of cDNA or gDNA derived from T cells, B-cell-depleted T cells, or PBMCs. Samples came from the ongoing ImmuneRACE study (first 160 participants) plus 1,254 subjects from 6 global collaborators. Deeply sampled blood TCRbeta repertoires from subjects exposed to, actively infected with, or recovered from COVID-19 were included in the dataset. The sample metadata nearly always contained a de-identified subject ID, COVID-19 status, age in years and sex.

TCRbeta CDR3 regions were amplified from genomic DNA using the immunoSEQ Assay, a bias-controlled multiplex PCR. The study's own analysis went as follows. The number of nucleated cells in each sample was estimated from the amplification of reference gene primers within the assay. To quantify the absolute abundance of each unique TCRbeta CDR3 rearrangement, sequence reads were collapsed and filtered. Productive Simpson clonality was computed per sample as the square root of Simpson's diversity index over productive rearrangements. The source is immuneACCESS, and TCRdb retained only in-frame sequences with V and J called. Part of the clones is not carried over; for the studies checked, unresolved V genes explain less than half of this, and the remainder is unexplained. Clonal size and the V and J genes are those of that table, whereas D and trimming came from the DNA. The sample table shows roughly 120,000 clones, and around 86% are seen once. The ten most abundant clones make up under 5% of the sample.

Collaborating institutions collected whole blood in K2EDTA tubes following their own protocols. Collaborator samples were shipped for TCRbeta analysis as frozen whole blood, isolated PBMCs, or DNA extracted from either sample type. Spanning cysteine to phenylalanine, the CDR3 consists of 14 amino acids. Only CDR3 DNA remains: 42 bases, in frame from the first base. Cut back by 0 bases and 3 bases, the V and J ends lie 9 bases apart. The germline V gene (reference sequence) provides CDR1 SGHKS and CDR2 YYEKEE. The paper as a whole reports these results and caveats: The amount of clinical and demographic metadata varied by source and participant and was provided uncurated.

Comments on this clone: Its antigen target is currently unknown. The input lacks base qualities; no much larger clone sits a single base away.

The sequence came from a man aged 35-49 years with acute or convalescent COVID-19. The chain couples TRBV5-5 to TRBJ1-2; TRBD1 is a weak D gene call, 5 bases matching. Material: peripheral blood. Read as DNA, the sequence is TGTGCCAGCAGCTTGGCGGGGGTTGACTATGGCTACACCTTC. This gives the protein CASSLAGVDYGYTF.